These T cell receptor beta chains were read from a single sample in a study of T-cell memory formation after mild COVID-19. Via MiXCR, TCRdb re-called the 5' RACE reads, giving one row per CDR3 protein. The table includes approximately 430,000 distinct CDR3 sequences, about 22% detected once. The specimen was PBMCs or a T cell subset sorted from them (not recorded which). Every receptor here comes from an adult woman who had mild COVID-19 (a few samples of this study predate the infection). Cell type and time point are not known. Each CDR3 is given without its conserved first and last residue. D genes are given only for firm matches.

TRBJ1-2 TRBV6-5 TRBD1 ASSYGGQGNGYT
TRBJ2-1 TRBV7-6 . ASSLSPHESSYNEQF
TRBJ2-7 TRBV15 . ATSQGAGYEQY
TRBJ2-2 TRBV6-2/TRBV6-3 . ASRQPSDTGELF
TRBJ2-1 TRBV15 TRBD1 ATSRDRDRGSYNEQF
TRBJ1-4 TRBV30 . AWSESSGRRGDEKLF
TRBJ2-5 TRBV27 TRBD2 ASSLWSSGGQETQY
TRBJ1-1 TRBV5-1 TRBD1 ASSTPGQGVDTEAF
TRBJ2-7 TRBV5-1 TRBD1 ASSRTTGHEQY
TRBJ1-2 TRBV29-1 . SVGARGYT
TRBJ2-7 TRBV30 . AWSTGPSSYEQY
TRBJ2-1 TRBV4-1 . ASSQGGGSSYNEQF
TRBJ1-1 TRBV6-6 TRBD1 ASSRIGGGEAF
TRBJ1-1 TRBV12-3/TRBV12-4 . ASSFAGPTEAF
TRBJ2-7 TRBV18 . ASSPPELYEQY
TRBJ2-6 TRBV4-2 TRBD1 ASSLRQGSTGANVLT
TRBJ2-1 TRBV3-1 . ASSQGPEQF
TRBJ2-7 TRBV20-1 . SARLGEAGDEQY
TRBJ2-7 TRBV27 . ASSSTGFDEQY
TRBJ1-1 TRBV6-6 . ASSYVDILNTEAF
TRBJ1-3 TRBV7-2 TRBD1 ASSSYRGVGNTIY
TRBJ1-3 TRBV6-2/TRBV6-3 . ASRDDRNSGNTIY
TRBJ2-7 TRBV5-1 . ASSLIGGTTYEQY
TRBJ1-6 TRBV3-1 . ASSLHRDNSPLH
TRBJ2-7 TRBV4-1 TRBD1 ASSPGTGVGEQY
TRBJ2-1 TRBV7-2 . ASSLALSREQF
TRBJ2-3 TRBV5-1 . ASSLEGATRNTDTQY
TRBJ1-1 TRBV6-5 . ASSYGAGEGTEAF
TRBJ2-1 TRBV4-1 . ASSPYVGTSWNEQF
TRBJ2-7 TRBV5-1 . ASSLVLGTDSYEQY
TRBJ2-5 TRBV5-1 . ASSLEGGQETQY
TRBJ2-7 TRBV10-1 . ASNLRVRSSYEQY
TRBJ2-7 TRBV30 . AWSVLRAPYEQY
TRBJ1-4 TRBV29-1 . SVAGGNEKLF
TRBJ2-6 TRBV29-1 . SVENPTGANVLT
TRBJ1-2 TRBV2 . ASSGTPNYGYT
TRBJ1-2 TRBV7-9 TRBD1 ASSLPGQGARYT
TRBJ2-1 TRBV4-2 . ASSQGLPEQF
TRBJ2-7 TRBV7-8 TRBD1 ASSSTVDGTVSYEQY
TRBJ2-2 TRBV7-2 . ASSLGASAGGELF
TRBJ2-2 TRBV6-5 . ASRDQGFPGELF
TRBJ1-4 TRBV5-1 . ASSLYGSGVSRADEKLF
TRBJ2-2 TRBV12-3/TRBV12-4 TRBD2 ASSLLVSLRREWGTGELF
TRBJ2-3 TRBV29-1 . SVDKDTRGADTQY
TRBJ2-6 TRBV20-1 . SARGRAGSGANVLT
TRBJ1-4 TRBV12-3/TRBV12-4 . ASRTVGREKLF
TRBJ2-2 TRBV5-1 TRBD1 ASSLMGQQAANTGELF